This TCR beta chain was obtained from a study of sequential checkpoint blockade in melanoma. The treatment is: randomized to nivolumab then ipilimumab (arm A) or the reverse (arm B). Assay used: immunoSEQ multiplex PCR; TCRdb lists only in-frame clones, some missing. Here the sample spans about 13,000 clones, approximately 79% being singletons. The CDR3 runs 21 residues. Trimming removed 1 base from V and 1 base from J; junction bases left unmatched: 17. Germline V gene sequence: CDR1 LGHNA, CDR2 YNFKEQ. Sequences were derived from CD8+ T cells sorted from blood (inferred from file names), sampled from a patient given nivolumab and ipilimumab in sequence. The origin of this receptor is a human patient with melanoma. Some clones in this sample may be carry-over from other donors' samples. The chain is built from TRBV4-2 and TRBJ1-2; 11 bases are a match to TRBD1. The CDR3 bases are TGTGCCAGCAGCCAAGCCCCGGGACAGGGGGAAACATCACCACTTAACTATGGCTACACCTTC. Translated: CASSQAPGQGETSPLNYGYTF.